This TCR beta chain is drawn from a study of blood T cell repertoires in COVID-19. Study-level background: Samples of COVID-19 (acute and convalescent) were obtained from the United States, Italy and Spain. The cDNA or gDNA used as material had been derived from T cells, B-cell-depleted T cells, or PBMCs.

Germline-derived CDR1 and CDR2 are MDHEN and SYDVKM. The CDR3 is 16 residues long. J was trimmed by 5 bases and V by 7 bases; bases with no gene match: 13. The authors' processing: Reference gene primer amplification gave nucleated cell count estimates. The method was immunoSEQ multiplex PCR; TCRdb's version includes in-frame clones alone and lacks a portion of them. V and J calls plus clone size are reproduced from that table; the DNA served to infer D and trimming. The repertoire has more than 70,000 clones, 80% of them found once; the top ten carry about a tenth. This clone was found once. This sequence was found in a woman in her 70s with acute or convalescent COVID-19. Sequencing was carried out using peripheral blood. This chain connects TRBV28 to TRBJ2-1, with TRBD1 identical over 8 bases. The CDR3 DNA sequence: TGTGCCAGCAACCAGAGGGGGACAGGTGGAAACAATGAGCAGTTCTTC. Its translation: CASNQRGTGGNNEQFF.